This TCR beta chain was documented in a study of metastatic and nonmetastatic thyroid tumors. Across the study: Repertoires from malignant and benign thyroid patients were compared across blood and tumor or nodule tissue.

MiXCR was used by TCRdb to re-call the PCR reads. Of approximately 30,000 clones listed, roughly 18% are singletons. J was trimmed by 3 bases and V by 7 bases; bases with no gene match: 7. CDR1 is SQVTM, CDR2 ANQGSEA, per germline. The CDR3 runs 13 residues. This clone came up many times. Its cognate antigen is unknown. General study results and limits: Significantly greater TCR beta diversity was reportedly found in malignant thyroid tumors than in benign nodules (in blood and tumor).

Nobody among the patients had been given any treatment before thyroid surgery. The V call is TRBV29-1, the J call TRBJ2-7; 9 bases align to TRBD2. The receptor's source is a female donor with papillary thyroid cancer or a benign thyroid nodule (not recorded which). Some clones in this sample may be carry-over from other donors' samples. The sequencing sample was made of blood. The chain's CDR3 is CSATGLASYEQYF. The CDR3 coding sequence is TGCAGCGCAACCGGACTAGCGAGCTACGAGCAGTACTTC.